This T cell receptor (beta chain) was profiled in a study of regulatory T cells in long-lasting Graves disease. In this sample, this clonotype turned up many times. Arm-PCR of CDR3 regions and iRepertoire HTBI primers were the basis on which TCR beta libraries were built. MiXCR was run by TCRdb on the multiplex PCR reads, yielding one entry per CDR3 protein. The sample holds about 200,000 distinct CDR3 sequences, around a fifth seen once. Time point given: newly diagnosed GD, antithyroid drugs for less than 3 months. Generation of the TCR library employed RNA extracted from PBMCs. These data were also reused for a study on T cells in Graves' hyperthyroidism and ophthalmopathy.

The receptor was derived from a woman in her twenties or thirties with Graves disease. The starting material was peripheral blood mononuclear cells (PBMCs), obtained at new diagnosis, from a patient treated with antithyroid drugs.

In DNA, the CDR3 is TGTGCCAGCAGAGTCCGGGAAGCCCAGACAAAACTGTTTTTT. This sequence encodes CASRVREAQTKLFF. The chain is built from TRBV6-1 and TRBJ1-4; D is ambiguous. With 6 bases removed from V and 10 bases from J, the gap between germline ends came to 18 bases. Germline CDR1 and CDR2: MNHNS and SASEGT. CDR3 length equals 14 residues.